These 27 T cell receptor beta chains originate from one sample sequenced in a study of identical twins. One entry per CDR3 protein, called by TCRdb with MiXCR from the 5' RACE reads. The repertoire holds roughly 470,000 distinct CDR3 sequences, about 13% seen once, with approximately 1% in the top ten. These data were likewise used in another study, on yellow fever vaccine responses in identical twins.

Sequenced sample: CD4+ T cells sorted from blood. The receptors stem from a woman aged 18-35 years in good health.

This clonotype was seen at least ten times. J is TRBJ2-7 and V is TRBV7-2; D not resolved. There are 13 residues in the CDR3. V dropped 0 bases and J dropped 3 bases, with 6 bases sitting between them. Germline V CDR1 and CDR2: SGHTA, FQGNSA. The CDR3 sequence: CASSLALGYEQYF. In nucleotides, the CDR3 is TGTGCCAGCAGCTTAGCGCTAGGCTACGAGCAGTACTTC.

This clonotype was picked up a small number of times. This chain links TRBV6-1 with TRBJ2-1, with 10 bases fitting TRBD2. Germline V gene data show CDR1 as MNHNS and CDR2 as SASEGT. The CDR3 runs to 17 residues. V lost 6 bases to trimming and J lost 4 bases; unmatched junction nucleotides: 12. CDR3 region: CASSKEPGLATYNEQFF. The CDR3 coding sequence is TGTGCCAGCAGCAAAGAACCGGGACTAGCGACATACAATGAGCAGTTCTTC.

The chain links TRBV20-1 to TRBJ1-5; a possible D gene is TRBD1 (5 bases). Trimming removed 3 bases from V and 2 bases from J, with 14 bases in between. This CDR3 region has 15 residues. CDR1 DFQATT and CDR2 SNEGSKA come from the germline V gene (reference sequence). The CDR3, as DNA: TGCAGTGCTAGCCCAGGAGGGGTGGGCAATCAGCCCCAGCATTTT. It codes for CSASPGGVGNQPQHF.

In this sample, this clonotype turned up a few times. V gene TRBV9 combines with J gene TRBJ2-7; perhaps TRBD1 as D (6 bases). V gave up 0 bases and J gave up 4 bases, with 11 bases separating them. Germline V gene lookup returns CDR1 SGDLS and CDR2 YYNGEE. The CDR3 is 14 residues long. The CDR3 here is CASSVAQTGYEQYF. The CDR3 coding sequence is TGTGCCAGCAGCGTAGCCCAAACAGGGTACGAGCAGTACTTC.

This clonotype appeared many times. The rearrangement uses TRBV29-1 and TRBJ2-7; a possible D gene is TRBD2 (6 bases). Trimming pared 6 bases from V and 3 bases from J, leaving 18 bases between. The CDR3 runs 14 residues. Germline V lookup: CDR1 SQVTM, CDR2 ANQGSEA. The CDR3 sequence: CSVPAYGTDYEQYF. The CDR3 DNA is TGCAGCGTGCCCGCCTACGGGACTGACTACGAGCAGTACTTC.

The chain links TRBV5-1 to TRBJ1-2; the D is unclear. V lost 1 base, J lost 5 bases, and 15 bases lay in between. Germline V lookup: CDR1 SGHRS, CDR2 YFSETQ. The CDR3 spans 15 residues. CDR3: CASSLSTTAGYGYTF. CDR3 sequence (DNA): TGCGCCAGCAGCTTGAGTACCACCGCGGGGTATGGCTACACCTTC.

This clonotype was picked up a small number of times. This rearrangement joins TRBV7-2 to TRBJ2-3; perhaps TRBD1 as D (6 bases). The germline gives CDR1 SGHTA, CDR2 FQGNSA. The length of the CDR3 is 13 residues. The V gene lost 10 bases and the J gene lost 2 bases, with 13 bases spanning the gap. The CDR3 region is CAINRDNTDTQYF. DNA of the CDR3: TGTGCCATTAACAGGGACAACACAGATACGCAGTATTTT.

This clonotype was seen only a few times. The rearrangement uses TRBV5-1 and TRBJ2-1, with D tentatively TRBD2 (7 bases). Germline assignment: CDR1 SGHRS and CDR2 YFSETQ. CDR3 size: 13 residues. Trimming pared 9 bases from V and 9 bases from J, leaving 19 bases between. The chain's CDR3 is CATSMGGPGEQFF. In DNA form, the CDR3 reads TGCGCCACTTCGATGGGGGGGCCGGGTGAGCAGTTCTTC.

At least ten counts were recorded for this clonotype. The J gene is TRBJ2-2, the V gene TRBV4-2; 10 bases fit TRBD1. The CDR3 totals 16 residues. V lost 4 bases, J lost 4 bases, and 6 bases stayed unmatched. Germline lookup yields CDR1 LGHNA and CDR2 YNFKEQ. CDR3 protein: CASSPKGQGVTGELFF. As DNA, the CDR3 is TGTGCCAGCAGCCCCAAAGGACAGGGGGTCACCGGGGAGCTGTTTTTT.

To note about this clonotype: A much more abundant neighbour one base away suggests this may be a read error. The V gene is TRBV28, the J gene TRBJ2-3; D unclear. The V end lost 5 bases, the J end lost 0 bases, and 6 bases lay between the germline ends. Germline lookup yields CDR1 MDHEN and CDR2 SYDVKM. This CDR3 region has 13 residues. The CDR3 loop is CASSKGSTDTQYF. CDR3 DNA: TGTGCCAGCAGTAAGGGCAGCACAGATACGCAGTATTTT.

This clonotype was observed a handful of times. V is TRBV4-2 and J is TRBJ1-4; D is ambiguous. V lost 4 bases to trimming and J lost 8 bases, with 14 bases between them. CDR3 length: 14 amino acids. Germline V lookup: CDR1 LGHNA, CDR2 YNFKEQ. The CDR3 region is CASSPRAGREKLFF. DNA of the CDR3: TGTGCCAGCAGCCCCCGGGCAGGACGGGAAAAACTGTTTTTT.

The gene calls are TRBV7-9 and TRBJ2-7; no clear D. CDR3 size: 15 residues. Per germline, CDR1 SEHNR and CDR2 FQNEAQ (reference sequence). V lost 5 bases and J lost 5, with 19 bases in between. The DNA of the CDR3 is TGTGCCAGCAGCCTCCGTAGTTCTGTTTTGAACGAGCAGTACTTC. Translating it yields CASSLRSSVLNEQYF. Full variable domain (missing parts from reference TRBV7-9 and TRBJ2-7): DTGVSQNPRHKITKRGQNVTFRCDPISEHNRLYWYRQTLGQGPEFLTYFQNEAQLEKSRLLSDRFSAERPKGSFSTLEIQRTEQGDSAMYLCASSLRSSVLNEQYFGPGTRLTVT.

V and J are TRBV7-9 and TRBJ2-3, with TRBD2 matching 11 bases. Germline V gene data show CDR1 as SEHNR and CDR2 as FQNEAQ (reference sequence). Unmatched junction bases numbered 5, after V lost 4 bases and J lost 5 bases. CDR3 length equals 15 residues. DNA of the CDR3: TGTGCCAGCAGCTCGTTAGCGGGAGGGGGAGATACGCAGTATTTT. It encodes CASSSLAGGGDTQYF.

In its sample, this clonotype was seen a few times. This chain joins TRBV2 and TRBJ1-1; 7 positions agree with TRBD1. The CDR3 totals 13 residues. CDR1 and CDR2 from the germline V gene are SNHLY and FYNNEI. The V gene end was trimmed by 9 bases and the J gene end by 1 base; junction bases not matched to a gene: 5. DNA of the CDR3: TGTGCCAGTGCGACAGGGCAGAACACTGAAGCTTTCTTT. Its translation: CASATGQNTEAFF. The whole variable domain, remainder taken from reference TRBV2 and TRBJ1-1, is EPEVTQTPSHQVTQMGQEVILRCVPISNHLYFYWYRQILGQKVEFLVSFYNNEISEKSEIFDDQFSVERPDGSNFTLKIRSTKLEDSAMYFCASATGQNTEAFFGQGTRLTVV.

This clonotype came up a few times. The chain combines TRBV6-1 with TRBJ1-2; D may be TRBD1 (6 bases). V was pared by 7 bases and J by 8 bases, with 20 bases between. Germline V gene lookup returns CDR1 MNHNS and CDR2 SASEGT. The CDR3 covers 14 residues. CDR3 nucleotides: TGTGCCAGCAACAGTGGGGACACTCCGAGGGGCTACACCTTC. This codes for CASNSGDTPRGYTF.

A few counts support this clonotype. V is TRBV12-3 or TRBV12-4 and J is TRBJ2-1; 9 bases are shared with TRBD2. V gave up 6 bases and J gave up 4 bases; unmatched junction bases: 16. This CDR3 region has 18 residues. Here the CDR3 DNA reads TGTGCCAGCAGATCGGCTAGCGGGACCTTACCGAAATACAATGAGCAGTTCTTC. This sequence encodes CASRSASGTLPKYNEQFF.

This clonotype was counted between two and nine times. V is TRBV7-2 and J is TRBJ2-1; unclear D gene. CDR3 length: 14 residues. Trimming pared 5 bases from V and 4 bases from J, leaving 12 bases between. The germline CDR1 and CDR2 sequences are SGHTA and FQGNSA. CDR3 in DNA: TGTGCCAGCAGCCCCGGCCCCCTTTACAATGAGCAGTTCTTC. The encoded protein is CASSPGPLYNEQFF.

This clonotype was counted only a few times. The chain has TRBV7-2 and TRBJ2-2, with 13 bases identical to TRBD2. Germline loops: CDR1 SGHTA, CDR2 FQGNSA. The ends lost 6 bases at V and 8 bases at J; junction bases unmatched: 12. The CDR3 runs to 17 residues. Written as DNA, the CDR3 is TGTGCCAGCAGTTTATCCGGGACTAGCGGGATGGTAGGGGAGCTGTTTTTT. Its translation: CASSLSGTSGMVGELFF.

This chain joins TRBV7-3 and TRBJ2-2; no clear D. With 2 bases removed from V and 7 bases from J, the gap between germline ends came to 11 bases. The germline V gene encodes CDR1 SGHTA and CDR2 FQGTGA. The CDR3 is made up of 14 amino acids. CDR3 region: CASSLGLEVGELFF. The CDR3 DNA reads as TGTGCCAGCAGCTTAGGGCTAGAAGTCGGGGAGCTGTTTTTT.

This clonotype has just a few counts. The rearrangement links TRBV5-1 to TRBJ2-5; 11 bases match TRBD2. The CDR3 is 16 residues long. J was trimmed by 5 bases and V by 2 bases; bases with no gene match: 8. The germline CDR1 and CDR2 sequences are SGHRS and YFSETQ. The CDR3 region has the DNA TGCGCCAGCAGCTTAAGTAGCGGGAGGGCCGGGGAGACCCAGTACTTC. Its protein product is CASSLSSGRAGETQYF.

This clonotype was found a few times. The chain has TRBV7-2 and TRBJ2-7; the D is unclear. V was clipped by 4 bases and J by 9 bases, with 13 bases between them. CDR3 length: 12 amino acids. CDR1 SGHTA and CDR2 FQGNSA come from the germline V gene. This CDR3 is CASSYPTSGQYF. CDR3 DNA sequence: TGTGCCAGCAGCTACCCAACATCGGGGCAGTACTTC.

V is TRBV29-1 and J is TRBJ2-2, with D perhaps matching TRBD1 (5 bases). CDR1 and CDR2 (germline): SQVTM, ANQGSEA. V was shortened by 5 bases and J by 6 bases, with 13 bases between the two germline ends. CDR3 length equals 13 residues. The CDR3 here is CSVFIRVPGELFF. The CDR3 DNA sequence: TGCAGCGTTTTTATCAGGGTCCCCGGGGAGCTGTTTTTT.

Only a few counts were recorded for this clonotype. The chain employs TRBV6-2 or TRBV6-3 and TRBJ2-3; TRBD1 agrees at 7 bases. V dropped 6 bases and J dropped 2; count of bases not matched to a gene: 5. There are 14 residues in the CDR3. CDR1 MNHEY and CDR2 SVGEGT come from the germline V gene. This chain's CDR3 is CASRRQGFTDTQYF. The CDR3 bases are TGTGCCAGCAGACGACAGGGTTTCACAGATACGCAGTATTTT.

J is TRBJ2-1 and V is TRBV5-4, with no clear D. Germline CDR1 is SGHNT and CDR2 is YYREEE (reference sequence). V lost 5 bases to trimming and J lost 8 bases, with 20 bases between them. The length of the CDR3 is 15 residues. The CDR3 loop is CASSQSSSPSDEQFF. The CDR3 DNA follows: TGTGCCAGCAGTCAAAGCTCCTCTCCGTCTGATGAGCAGTTCTTC.

In DNA form, the CDR3 reads TGCGCCAGCAGCCAGCCCGACAGGGGTGGCGATGAGCAGTTCTTC. As protein: CASSQPDRGGDEQFF. V gene TRBV4-1 combines with J gene TRBJ2-1; TRBD1 matches 8 bases. The CDR3 extends over 15 amino acids. Per the germline V gene, CDR1 is MGHRA and CDR2 is YSYEKL. Trimming at V came to 3 bases and at J to 8 bases, leaving 9 bases not matched to a gene.

This clonotype was observed at least ten times. The CDR3, as DNA: TGTGCCAGCAGTTTAGAGGACCCCACCTACAATGAGCAGTTCTTC. Protein product: CASSLEDPTYNEQFF. The chain links TRBV27 to TRBJ2-1, with D unresolved. Trimming removed 2 bases at V and 2 bases at J, with 10 bases between. The CDR3 runs to 15 residues. From germline, CDR1 is MNHEY and CDR2 SMNVEV (reference sequence).

This clonotype came up a few times. This chain connects TRBV20-1 to TRBJ2-3; 7 positions agree with TRBD2. The germline V gene encodes CDR1 DFQATT and CDR2 SNEGSKA (reference sequence). J lost 1 base, V lost 3 bases, and 4 bases had no gene match. The CDR3 length is 14 residues. CDR3 region: CSASVAGRTDTQYF. The DNA for the CDR3 is TGCAGTGCTAGTGTAGCGGGCCGCACAGATACGCAGTATTTT.